This T cell receptor beta chain derives from a study of cytomegalovirus exposure and HLA in healthy donors (dated by TCRdb to about 2017). With respect to the entire study: An earlier analysis of about 560 of the donors reported under 300 Gb of sequence data and around 120 million unique TCR beta sequences obtained from approximately 180 million T cells. The T cell repertoires of about 700 subjects were profiled by immunosequencing and related to cytomegalovirus serostatus. In an earlier analysis of over 550 of the donors, high-throughput TCR beta sequencing was used to judge whether each TCR beta V gene segment behaved as functional or pseudogenic. Because of strong linkage in the cohort, four to six DR-DQ haplotypes were treated as single units for association and clustering. All discovery cohort repertoires had been generated on a single sequencing platform. The genetic ancestry cluster associated with self-reported Caucasian donors included over 80% of the 398 genotyped donors. Besides the first cohort of roughly 640 subjects, a separate validation cohort made up of some 110 different subjects was used. Genome-wide SNP genotypes for about 60% of the roughly 700 donors were used in a later genetic analysis, which treated that subset as a discovery cohort. Roughly 300 gigabases of sequencing data and around 80 million unique TCR sequences made up an early release that covered under 750 HLA-typed donors. HLA typing included class I and class II loci at four-digit resolution. Among under 450 genotyped donors of the cohort, an average of 235,054 unique TCR beta nucleotide sequences were sequenced per donor, roughly a sixth of them non-productive. High-throughput TCR immunosequencing, statistical association of individual TCRs with disease status, and machine learning were combined to predict cytomegalovirus infection status. Donor age, sex, ethnicity and CMV serostatus were collected together with the repertoire data. The study aimed to test whether cataloging public T cell receptors could reveal signatures of past pathogen exposure. Typing coverage varied by locus: roughly 629-640 donors for A, B, C, DRB1 and DQB1; more than 500 for DQA1; some 610 for DPA1; more than 450 for DPB1. Rather than drawing on any new phenotypic data, the later analysis identified candidate immune exposures from TCR beta sequences and the way those sequences occurred across donors. In a later analysis, previously published TCR beta repertoires from 600 to 850 donors were re-analyzed and high-resolution HLA genotyping was added so that TCR occurrence patterns could be studied.

The cohort was made up of 666 healthy bone marrow donors. At the time of sampling, every cohort member was nominally healthy, though immune exposures that went unrecorded were likely present. The donor was CMV seropositive and belonged to the group of 270 or so seropositive cohort members. A peripheral blood sample was collected from each donor, and TCR beta sequencing was performed on peripheral blood mononuclear cells. The Qiagen DNeasy Blood Extraction Kit was used to extract genomic DNA from the blood cell samples. The library came from the immunoSEQ multiplex PCR assay. A mixture of 60 forward primers for TCR Vbeta segments and 13 reverse primers for TCR Jbeta segments was used in the multiplex PCR. A multiplex PCR assay on genomic DNA amplified the CDR3 region of rearranged TCR beta genes. The amplified TCR beta libraries were sequenced on the Illumina HiSeq System as 87-base-pair reads. The authors' analysis ran thus. In a later analysis, tens of millions of unique TCR beta chains were counted across the 500 to 850 repertoires, and roughly 11 million of these chains were shared by at least two donors. To remove PCR and sequencing errors, raw reads were error-corrected and collapsed into unique sequences using a nearest-neighbor algorithm that merged closely related sequences. To assign V, D and J gene segments, CDR3 sequences were aligned to IMGT reference sequences. Each retained sequence needed at least a six-nucleotide match to both a V gene segment and a J gene segment. Rearrangements were called productive when the CDR3 lacked stop codons and stayed in frame with V and J; all others were non-productive. Following IMGT convention, CDR3 was defined as the stretch from the second conserved V-encoded cysteine to the conserved J-encoded phenylalanine. In an earlier analysis of approximately 590 of the donors, sequences lacking an unambiguous match to a single V gene segment were excluded. In an earlier analysis of about 590 of the donors, a V segment was called functional when productive rearrangements were above 56.7%, and segregating when the standard deviation between donors exceeded 5%. A statistical classification framework was built for diagnosing cytomegalovirus status from the catalog of TCR beta chain sequences. In a later analysis, V and J genes were assigned by comparing TCR nucleotide sequences against IMGT/GENE-DB human TR gene sequences. A later analysis assigned CDR3 sequences and most-parsimonious VDJ recombination scenarios with the TCRdist pipeline. In a later analysis, each TCR beta chain was defined by its CDR3 amino acid sequence together with its V-gene family, and reads without a unique V-gene family were excluded. In a later analysis, 550 to 650 highly shared, low-generation-probability nucleotide sequences were removed to address suspected cross-contamination and a sequencing artifact. In a later analysis, a clonal expansion index was calculated for each public chain from normalized within-repertoire ranks of inferred template counts. In a later analysis, generation probabilities were computed with a VDJ recombination model fitted to out-of-frame rearrangements, and the resulting probabilities were checked against IGoR. In a later analysis, hypergeometric tests were used to score TCR-TCR, TCR-HLA and TCR-CMV co-occurrence, with a repertoire-size bias correction applied to TCR pairs. To estimate false discovery rates, a later analysis permuted the HLA or CMV assignments 20 times. In a later analysis, co-occurring TCRs were grouped with DBSCAN, and TCRdist sequence similarity was added when clustering was performed within HLA-allele-positive subsets. Co-occurrence clustering excluded repertoires with fewer than 30,000 or more than 120,000 public chains, plus five with anomalous nucleotide sharing. TCRdb retrieved this table from immuneACCESS and kept in-frame rearrangements only. Not all clones are present; in checked studies, unresolved V genes account for under half, and no reason is known for the remainder. V and J calls and clone size are those listed in that table; D and trimming were worked out from the DNA. For this sample the table gives roughly 150,000 clones, of which roughly 87% were detected only once. The ten largest clones represent 5% to 6.5% of the sample.

Summary of the overall study and its limitations: At a false discovery rate of 0.05, a later analysis linked under 20,000 TCR beta sequences to specific HLA alleles. According to the authors, the approach could potentially be generalized to other disease states and immunological phenotypes. Across donors, most TCR sequences were observed very rarely, whereas some public TCRs were present in many individuals. CMV serostatus was the only immune exposure information available for the cohort. In vitro tests confirmed that a few of the cytomegalovirus-associated TCR beta chains recognize cytomegalovirus antigens. A group of highly shared sequence variants was considered likely to be a technical artifact of the sequencing pipeline. In a later analysis, HLA-associated TCR beta chains were found to be more clonally expanded and to have lower generation probabilities than equally common non-associated chains. Cytomegalovirus status was reported to be diagnosed by the classifier with high specificity and sensitivity in both the original and validation cohorts. According to a later analysis, parvovirus B19, influenza, CMV and Epstein-Barr virus appeared linked to several top co-occurrence clusters. HLA typing was unavailable for some donors at each locus, so association tests used only the typed subset. V-gene and J-gene trimming of TCR beta chains was associated with a missense DCLRE1C variant in a later genetic analysis, and the association was replicated in an independent cohort. Because counts were too low, about 15 rarely observed V segments, including chromosome 9 orphons, were left out of the earlier analysis of about 620 of the donors. Only TCR beta chains were sequenced in this cohort, and the absence of alpha or paired-chain data limited detectable features. When HLA alleles, especially DR and DQ, strongly co-occurred, TCR associations were difficult to assign to individual alleles. Most CMV-associated TCR beta chains appeared to be HLA-restricted in a later analysis, and the HLA associations seemed to be driven largely by CMV exposure. A further reported finding was that TCR beta sequences accurately predicted the HLA-A and HLA-B alleles for most subjects in the first cohort. An earlier analysis of approximately 590 of the donors showed that most TCR beta V segments appeared in productive rearrangements either about 87% or about 30% of the time, which broadly matched IMGT annotations. In a later analysis, the rate of TCR association differed among HLA loci, with DRB1 alleles having the most associated TCRs and HLA-C alleles having the fewest. In the study, approximately 160 TCR beta chains were listed as associated with cytomegalovirus. A later genetic analysis reported fewer N-insertions in productive TCRs among donors in an Asian-associated ancestry cluster than the roughly 650-donor mean. Linkage disequilibrium might explain the correlated functional status among segregating V segments, but an unknown experimental factor could not be ruled out. The 87-base-pair reads could not distinguish some IMGT-functional V segments, including TRBV6-2 and TRBV6-3, so those segments were excluded. Roughly uniform sequencing depth across donors was assumed in presence/absence analyses, although this assumption may not hold.

The CDR3 holds 15 amino acids from the cysteine to the phenylalanine. Only the CDR3 portion is preserved as DNA: 45 bases, with reading frame beginning at the first base. V and J lose 8 bases and 2 bases, and a span of 19 bases separates them. Per the germline V gene, SNHLY is the CDR1 and FYNNEI is the CDR2. Turning to this clone: Its antigen is not yet known. No much larger clone is present one base from it, and per-base qualities are unavailable.

Sequencing was carried out using PBMCs. Rearrangement joined TRBV2 to TRBJ2-7; TRBD1 might be the D gene, on 5 matching bases. The receptor comes from a man aged 25-45 years in good health and CMV-seropositive. The DNA sequence reads TGTGCCAGCCTCTTCGGTGACAGATATACCTACGAGCAGTACTTC. Translation gives CASLFGDRYTYEQYF.